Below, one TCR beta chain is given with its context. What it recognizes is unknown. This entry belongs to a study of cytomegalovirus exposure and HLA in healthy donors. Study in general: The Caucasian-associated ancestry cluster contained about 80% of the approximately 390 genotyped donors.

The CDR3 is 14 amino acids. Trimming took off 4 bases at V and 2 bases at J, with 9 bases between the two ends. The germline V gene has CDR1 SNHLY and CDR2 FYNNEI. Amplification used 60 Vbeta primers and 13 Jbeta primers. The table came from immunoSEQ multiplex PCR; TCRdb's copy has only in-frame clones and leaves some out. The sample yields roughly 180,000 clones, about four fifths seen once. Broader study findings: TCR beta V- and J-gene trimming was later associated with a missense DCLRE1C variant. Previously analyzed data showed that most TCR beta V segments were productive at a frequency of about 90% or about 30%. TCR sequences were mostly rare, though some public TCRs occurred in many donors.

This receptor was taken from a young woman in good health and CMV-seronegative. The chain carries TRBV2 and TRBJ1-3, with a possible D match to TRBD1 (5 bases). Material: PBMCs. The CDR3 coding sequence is TGTGCCAGCAGTGTTCAGGGAACTGGAAACACCATATATTTT. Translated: CASSVQGTGNTIYF.